This T cell receptor beta chain was profiled in a study of shared clonotypes between healthy human individuals. Across the whole study: Each donor's CD4 naive and CD4 memory cells filled three plates apiece, CD8 naive two, and CD8 memory one. Study-wide findings and caveats: Rarefaction gave evidence that sorted-subset sequencing remained incomplete despite large depth.

Replicate PCRs from sorted subsets contained roughly 200 ng DNA, which is around 30,000 T cell genomes. Method: immunoSEQ multiplex PCR; TCRdb's copy keeps in-frame clones and lacks some. Of about 100,000 clones detected, over 60% appear once; the ten largest clones hold about half. V lost 1 base to trimming and J lost 3 bases, with 12 bases between them. The germline gives CDR1 SGHTA, CDR2 FQGNSA. CDR3 length: 15 amino acids. The table lists this clone with a few counts. The target antigen is unknown. Sequencing was carried out using memory CD8+ T cells sorted from blood. Subset of the sample: CD45RO+ cells pooled with CCR7-negative TemRA cells. The sequence was obtained from a man aged 25 to 40 in good health. This chain links TRBV7-2 with TRBJ1-1, with D tentatively TRBD1 (6 bases). The CDR3 loop reads CASSLDQGLDTEAFF. DNA for the CDR3: TGTGCCAGCAGCTTAGACCAGGGGTTGGACACTGAAGCTTTCTTT. The complete variable domain, with remaining parts taken from reference TRBV7-2 and TRBJ1-1, reads GAGVSQSPSNKVTEKGKDVELRCDPISGHTALYWYRQSLGQGLEFLIYFQGNSAPDKSGLPSDRFSAERTGGSVSTLTIQRTQQEDSAVYLCASSLDQGLDTEAFFGQGTRLTVV.